This entry concerns a single T cell receptor beta chain. Its cognate antigen is unknown. The entry originates in a study of shared clonotypes between healthy human individuals. The CDR3 consists of 17 residues. V was pared by 1 base and J by 2 bases, with 4 bases of the junction left unmatched. CDR1 SGHTA and CDR2 FQGTGA come from the germline V gene. Genomic DNA per cell subset filled all wells of several immunoSEQ plates. Method: immunoSEQ multiplex PCR; TCRdb's copy keeps in-frame clones and lacks some. The table shows 2 million to 2.5 million clones, with just over 90% occurring only once. Overall study results and limits: Even with large depth, rarefaction showed that sorted-subset sequencing was incomplete. The four-donor shared clonotypes exceeded non-shared clonotypes in generation probability, with non-shared ones scoring lower.

The chain employs TRBV7-3 and TRBJ2-6, with 8 positions matching TRBD1. Input material: naive CD4+ T cells from PBMCs. Subset of the sample: CD45RA+ positively selected. This TCR derives from a man aged 18 to 29 in good health. Some clones in this sample may be carry-over from other donors' samples. The CDR3 here is CASSLIPQGAGANVLTF. The CDR3 DNA follows: TGTGCCAGCAGCTTAATTCCACAGGGGGCTGGGGCCAACGTCCTGACTTTC.